One sample yielded the 24 T cell receptor beta chains listed below, sequenced in a study of blood T cell repertoires in COVID-19. The assay was immunoSEQ multiplex PCR, and TCRdb's table has in-frame clones only and misses some. This table has 50,000 to 75,000 clones, approximately 79% appearing once. Source material: peripheral blood. Receptors originate from a woman older than 75 with active or convalescent COVID-19.

The V gene is TRBV19, the J gene TRBJ1-2; D ambiguous. This CDR3 has 13 amino acids. Germline V CDR1 and CDR2: LNHDA, SQIVND (reference sequence). V dropped 1 base and J dropped 6 bases, with 9 bases sitting between them. The CDR3 spells CASSIADLDGYTF. CDR3 in DNA: TGTGCCAGTAGTATAGCAGACCTAGATGGCTACACCTTC.

This chain connects TRBV2 to TRBJ2-7; 10 nucleotides align to TRBD1. Germline CDR1 SNHLY, CDR2 FYNNEI. The CDR3 is 14 residues long. Trimming at V came to 6 bases and at J to 2 bases, leaving 4 bases not matched to a gene. The CDR3 bases are TGTGCCAGCAGGCAAGGGACAGGGGCCTACGAGCAGTACTTC. Its protein is CASRQGTGAYEQYF.

As concerns this clone: This probably arose from a read error, given a far larger clone one base away. The same CDR3 is also encoded by other DNA sequences in this sample. CDR3 bases: TGTGCCAGCAGTCGAGGTCAGGGGGAGAACACTGAAGCTTTCTTT. Protein product: CASSRGQGENTEAFF. V usage is TRBV27 and J usage is TRBJ1-1; TRBD1 agrees at 7 bases. CDR1 is MNHEY, CDR2 SMNVEV, per germline (reference sequence). CDR3 size: 15 residues. Unmatched junction bases numbered 7, after V lost 5 bases and J lost 1 base.

V gene TRBV7-6 combines with J gene TRBJ2-3; 9 positions agree with TRBD2. Losses at the gene ends were 2 bases for V and 7 bases for J; bases not matched to a gene: 16. CDR1 and CDR2 (germline): SGHVS, FNYEAQ. The CDR3 has 18 residues. CDR3 in amino acids: CASSLTPGGGGDSYTQYF. CDR3 DNA: TGTGCCAGCAGCTTAACGCCTGGGGGCGGGGGGGATTCATATACGCAGTATTTT.

The chain uses TRBV5-1 and TRBJ1-2, with 7 nucleotides matching TRBD1. This CDR3 region has 15 residues. Looked up from germline, CDR1 is SGHRS and CDR2 is YFSETQ. After removal of 3 bases from V and 8 bases from J, the junction contained 13 bases not matched to a gene. CDR3 in amino acids: CASSWGITGVEGYTF. The CDR3 DNA is TGCGCCAGCAGCTGGGGAATAACAGGGGTAGAAGGCTACACCTTC.

The chain employs TRBV5-1 and TRBJ2-5, with TRBD1 matching 7 bases. The CDR3 contains 13 residues. Germline V gene sequence: CDR1 SGHRS, CDR2 YFSETQ. J lost 9 bases, V lost 2 bases, and 7 bases had no gene match. For the CDR3, the DNA is TGCGCCAGCAGCTTCGAACAGGGGACGTCCCAGTACTTC. Translation gives CASSFEQGTSQYF.

This clone was counted once. The V gene is TRBV18, the J gene TRBJ1-5; D is undetermined. The germline V gene has CDR1 KGHSH and CDR2 LQKENI. V was shortened by 2 bases and J by 5 bases, with 13 bases between the two germline ends. The CDR3 runs to 15 residues. CDR3 protein: CASSPFGGGDQPQHF. CDR3 nucleotides: TGTGCCAGCTCACCATTCGGAGGCGGGGATCAGCCCCAGCATTTT.

This chain connects TRBV10-3 to TRBJ2-7; D is unclear. CDR1 is ENHRY and CDR2 is SYGVKD in the germline V gene. V was shortened by 5 bases and J by 0 bases, with 20 bases between the two germline ends. This CDR3 region has 17 residues. The CDR3 DNA is TGTGCCATCAGTAACCCCCCAAGAGGTCTGAGCTCCTACGAGCAGTACTTC. This codes for CAISNPPRGLSSYEQYF.

V usage is TRBV30 and J usage is TRBJ2-3, with TRBD1 matching 10 bases. This CDR3 spans 16 amino acids. Germline V gives CDR1 GTSNPN, CDR2 SVGIG (reference sequence). Losses at the gene ends were 6 bases for V and 5 bases for J; bases not matched to a gene: 14. The CDR3: CACTRTGTGELDTQYF. DNA of the CDR3: TGTGCCTGTACACGAACCGGGACAGGGGAATTAGATACGCAGTATTTT.

The chain carries TRBV13 and TRBJ2-1; D call uncertain. Trimming took 5 bases from V and 0 from J, leaving 8 bases between them. CDR3 length: 14 residues. Germline V gene data show CDR1 as PRHDT and CDR2 as FYEKMQ (reference sequence). CDR3 nucleotides: TGTGCCAGCAGCCCAGGTGCCTCCTACAATGAGCAGTTCTTC. This codes for CASSPGASYNEQFF.

This clone came up a few times. This rearrangement joins TRBV2 to TRBJ1-4, with 10 bases fitting TRBD1. The CDR3 covers 14 residues. J lost 7 bases, V lost 6 bases, and 5 bases had no gene match. Germline loops: CDR1 SNHLY, CDR2 FYNNEI. Here the CDR3 reads CASRADRGSEKLFF. CDR3 DNA: TGTGCCAGCAGAGCGGACAGGGGGAGTGAAAAACTGTTTTTT. The variable domain in full, completed from reference TRBV2 and TRBJ1-4, reads EPEVTQTPSHQVTQMGQEVILRCVPISNHLYFYWYRQILGQKVEFLVSFYNNEISEKSEIFDDQFSVERPDGSNFTLKIRSTKLEDSAMYFCASRADRGSEKLFFGSGTQLSVL.

The gene calls are TRBV29-1 and TRBJ2-7; 10 bases match TRBD1. With 4 bases clipped from V and 7 bases from J, the junction kept 7 bases outside the gene matches. The germline gives CDR1 SQVTM, CDR2 ANQGSEA. This CDR3 region has 13 residues. Written as DNA, the CDR3 is TGCAGCGTTGGGCGACAGGGGGCGGGGGAGCAGTACTTC. The encoded protein is CSVGRQGAGEQYF.

The V and J genes are TRBV12-3 or TRBV12-4 and TRBJ1-1; D may be TRBD1 (6 bases). V was pared by 5 bases and J by 3 bases, with 7 bases between. The CDR3 has 12 amino acids. The CDR3 bases are TGTGCCAGCAGTACAGGGTACACTGAAGCTTTCTTT. It specifies CASSTGYTEAFF.

The chain carries TRBV4-2 and TRBJ2-3, with 7 bases aligning to TRBD2. V lost 0 bases, J lost 1 base, and 4 bases stayed unmatched. The CDR3 has 16 residues. Germline CDR1 is LGHNA and CDR2 is YNFKEQ. CDR3 region: CASSQDTAGGTDTQYF. In DNA, the CDR3 is TGTGCCAGCAGCCAAGATACGGCGGGGGGCACAGATACGCAGTATTTT.

This chain joins TRBV12-3 or TRBV12-4 and TRBJ2-7, with D uncertain. V dropped 3 bases and J dropped 3 bases, with 6 bases sitting between them. The CDR3 extends over 12 amino acids. The CDR3 sequence is CASSLRHYEQYF. In nucleotides, the CDR3 is TGTGCCAGCAGTTTGCGGCACTACGAGCAGTACTTC.

Concerning this clone itself: One end of the junction is discordant with germline, which a read error may explain. CDR3: CASSHGQERETQYF. CDR3 sequence (DNA): TGTGCTAGCAGCCACGGACAGGAGCGAGAGACCCAGTACTTC. The J gene is TRBJ2-5, the V gene TRBV7-7; 7 bases line up with TRBD1. This CDR3 comprises 14 residues. Per the germline V gene, CDR1 is SSHAT and CDR2 is FNYEAQ (reference sequence).

This chain uses TRBV5-1 with TRBJ1-2; D gene unclear. This CDR3 spans 15 amino acids. From germline, CDR1 is SGHRS and CDR2 YFSETQ. Between the trimmed V and J ends, which lost 0 bases and 0 bases, there was a span of 9 bases. The CDR3 is CASSLEAGPNYGYTF. In DNA form, the CDR3 reads TGCGCCAGCAGCTTGGAGGCAGGTCCTAACTATGGCTACACCTTC.

This chain connects TRBV15 to TRBJ1-1; D gene ambiguous. Germline assignment: CDR1 LNHNV and CDR2 YYDKDF (reference sequence). Between the trimmed V and J ends, which lost 5 bases and 8 bases, there was a span of 18 bases. CDR3 size: 14 residues. CDR3 sequence reads: CATSGLFGSTEAFF. The CDR3 coding sequence is TGTGCCACCAGCGGGCTATTTGGGTCGACGGAAGCTTTCTTT.

This clone was observed a single time. The CDR3, as DNA: TGTGCCAGCAGCCCCCTCCGGGGGGGTCGGTCAGATACGCAGTATTTT. Translated: CASSPLRGGRSDTQYF. The V call is TRBV14, the J call TRBJ2-3, with 8 bases aligning to TRBD2. The CDR3 contains 16 residues. With V trimmed by 4 bases and J by 4 bases, 10 bases remained unmatched. CDR1 and CDR2 (germline): SGHDN, FVKESK.

The V call is TRBV5-1, the J call TRBJ1-1; TRBD1 aligns across 11 bases. V trimming: 4 bases; J trimming: 12 bases; junction bases outside the gene matches: 11. CDR1 is SGHRS, CDR2 YFSETQ, per germline. This CDR3 region has 14 residues. CDR3: CASSLGGRDRGTFF. DNA of the CDR3: TGCGCCAGCAGCCTCGGGGGCCGGGACAGGGGGACTTTCTTT.

This clone was observed at least ten times. The chain has TRBV5-4 and TRBJ1-4, with 10 bases aligning to TRBD1. J lost 6 bases, V lost 4 bases, and 6 bases had no gene match. The CDR3 consists of 15 residues. Germline V gene lookup returns CDR1 SGHNT and CDR2 YYREEE (reference sequence). CDR3 amino acids: CASSETGTGDEKLFF. Written as DNA, the CDR3 is TGTGCCAGCAGCGAAACCGGGACAGGGGATGAAAAACTGTTTTTT.

This clone was seen a single time. The rearrangement links TRBV4-2 to TRBJ1-4, with unresolved D. This CDR3 has 16 residues. Germline values: CDR1 LGHNA, CDR2 YNFKEQ. Trimming cost V 2 bases and J 3 bases, with 13 bases left between them. CDR3 amino acids: CASSQLNRRANEKLFF. CDR3 sequence (DNA): TGTGCCAGCAGCCAACTAAATAGGAGGGCTAATGAAAAACTGTTTTTT.

By sample share, this clone is large. The chain recombines TRBV27 with TRBJ2-5; D is perhaps TRBD2 (7 bases). There are 14 residues in the CDR3. Germline values: CDR1 MNHEY, CDR2 SMNVEV (reference sequence). The ends were cut back, 2 bases at V and 4 bases at J, with 11 bases in the middle. CDR3: CASSLGGGRETQYF. In DNA, the CDR3 is TGTGCCAGCAGTTTAGGGGGGGGCCGAGAGACCCAGTACTTC.

V usage is TRBV2 and J usage is TRBJ2-5; D is possibly TRBD1 (6 bases). CDR1 is SNHLY, CDR2 FYNNEI, per germline. The V gene lost 4 bases and the J gene lost 1 base, with 13 bases spanning the gap. This CDR3 has 15 amino acids. The CDR3 here is CASSGTAVGQETQYF. CDR3 nucleotide sequence: TGTGCCAGCAGTGGGACAGCCGTAGGCCAAGAGACCCAGTACTTC.